This TCR beta chain was retrieved from a study of CD4 T cells in relation to SARS-CoV-2 and coronaviruses. Before the COVID-19 pandemic, during about 2010-2019, CD4+ T cells were taken from unexposed donors. CD4+ T cells were isolated from the cells after about 11 days of culture. As regards this clone: Antigen unknown.

Data came from immunoSEQ multiplex PCR; TCRdb stores just in-frame clones and leaves some out. The repertoire consists of 15,000 to 20,000 clones, with over 65% occurring once and the leading ten covering 30%. From germline, CDR1 is MNHEY and CDR2 SVGAGI. V was trimmed by 4 bases and J by 2 bases, leaving 10 bases between them. The CDR3 consists of 14 residues. The sequenced material came from CD4+ T cells from PBMCs, cultured in vitro. The chain uses TRBV6-5 and TRBJ2-3; D is perhaps TRBD2 (5 bases). The sequence was collected from a human donor in good health. CDR3 DNA sequence: TGTGCCAGCAGTTCAGAGACTAACACAGATACGCAGTATTTT. As protein: CASSSETNTDTQYF.